This T cell receptor (beta chain) derives from a study of blood T cell repertoires in COVID-19. About the research overall: COVID-19 samples, acute and convalescent, were from the United States, Italy and Spain.

This clone appeared a few times. The repertoire was sequenced with immunoSEQ multiplex PCR; TCRdb's copy has only in-frame clones and lacks some. The sample yields around 150,000 clones, roughly 87% seen once. CDR1 DFQATT and CDR2 SNEGSKA come from the germline V gene (reference sequence). The CDR3 totals 17 residues. V was pared by 3 bases and J by 7 bases, with 15 bases of the junction left unmatched. Sequencing was done on a sample of peripheral blood. The chain combines TRBV20-1 with TRBJ2-1; 10 bases map to TRBD1. The TCR sequence derives from an older woman who had recovered from COVID-19. CDR3 nucleotides: TGCAGTGCTAGTCCCGTCTTCGGGACAGGGGAAAAGAATGAGCAGTTCTTC. It codes for CSASPVFGTGEKNEQFF.